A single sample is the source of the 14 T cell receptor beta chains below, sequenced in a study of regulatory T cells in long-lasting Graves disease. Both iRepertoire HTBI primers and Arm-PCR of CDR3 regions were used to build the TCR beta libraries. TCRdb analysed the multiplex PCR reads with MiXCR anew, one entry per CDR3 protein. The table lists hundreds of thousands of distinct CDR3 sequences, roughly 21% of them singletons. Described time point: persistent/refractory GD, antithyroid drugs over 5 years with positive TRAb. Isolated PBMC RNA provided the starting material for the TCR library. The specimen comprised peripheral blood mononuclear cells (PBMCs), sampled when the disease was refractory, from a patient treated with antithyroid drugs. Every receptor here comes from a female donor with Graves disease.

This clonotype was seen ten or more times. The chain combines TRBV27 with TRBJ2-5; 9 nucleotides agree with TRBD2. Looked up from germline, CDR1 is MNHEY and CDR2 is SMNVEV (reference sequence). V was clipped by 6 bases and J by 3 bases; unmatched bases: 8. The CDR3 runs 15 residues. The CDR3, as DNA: TGTGCCAGCAGGGGAGCGGGAGGATTAGAAGAGACCCAGTACTTC. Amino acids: CASRGAGGLEETQYF.

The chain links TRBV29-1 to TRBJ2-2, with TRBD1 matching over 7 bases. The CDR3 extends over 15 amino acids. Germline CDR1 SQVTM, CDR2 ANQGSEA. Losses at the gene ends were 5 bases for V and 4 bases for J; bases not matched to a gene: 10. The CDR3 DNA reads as TGCAGCGTTCAGACAGGGTACCACGGCACCGGGGAGCTGTTTTTT. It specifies CSVQTGYHGTGELFF.

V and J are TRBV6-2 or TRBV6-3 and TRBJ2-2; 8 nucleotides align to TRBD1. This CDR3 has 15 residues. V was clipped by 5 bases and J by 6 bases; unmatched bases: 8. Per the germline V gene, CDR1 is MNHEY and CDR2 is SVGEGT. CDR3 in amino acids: CASSPGQGGPGELFF. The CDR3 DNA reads TGTGCCAGCAGTCCCGGACAGGGAGGTCCCGGGGAGCTGTTTTTT.

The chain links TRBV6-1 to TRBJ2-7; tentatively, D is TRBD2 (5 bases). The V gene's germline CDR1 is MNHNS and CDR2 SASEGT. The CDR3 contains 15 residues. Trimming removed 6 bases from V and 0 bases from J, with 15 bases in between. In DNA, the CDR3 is TGTGCCAGCAGCCCTCGGGCGGGCGCCTCCTACGAGCAGTACTTC. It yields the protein CASSPRAGASYEQYF.

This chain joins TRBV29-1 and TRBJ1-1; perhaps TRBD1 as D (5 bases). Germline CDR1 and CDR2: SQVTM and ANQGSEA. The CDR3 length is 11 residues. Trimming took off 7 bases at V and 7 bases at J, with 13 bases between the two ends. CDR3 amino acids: CSALGGNEAFF. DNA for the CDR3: TGCAGCGCCCTCGGGGGAAATGAAGCTTTCTTT.

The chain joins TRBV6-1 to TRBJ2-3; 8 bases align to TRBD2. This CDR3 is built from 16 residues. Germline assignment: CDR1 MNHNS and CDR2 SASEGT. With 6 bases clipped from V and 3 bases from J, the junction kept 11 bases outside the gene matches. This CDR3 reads CASRPPASGLTDTQYF. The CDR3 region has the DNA TGTGCCAGCAGGCCTCCGGCTAGCGGGCTGACAGATACGCAGTATTTT.

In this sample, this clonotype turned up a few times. CDR3 loop: CASTWGQGDGYTF. The CDR3 bases are TGTGCCAGCACCTGGGGACAGGGGGATGGCTACACCTTC. This chain joins TRBV12-3 or TRBV12-4 and TRBJ1-2; TRBD1 agrees at 11 bases. Germline trimming cut 7 bases from V and 6 bases from J; bases unmatched to any gene: 4. The CDR3 loop spans 13 amino acids.

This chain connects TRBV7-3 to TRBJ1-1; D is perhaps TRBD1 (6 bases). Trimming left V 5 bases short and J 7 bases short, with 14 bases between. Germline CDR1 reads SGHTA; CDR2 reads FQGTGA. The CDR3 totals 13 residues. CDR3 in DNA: TGTGCCAGCAGCCGAGGGGGGGTACTTGAAGCTTTCTTT. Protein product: CASSRGGVLEAFF.

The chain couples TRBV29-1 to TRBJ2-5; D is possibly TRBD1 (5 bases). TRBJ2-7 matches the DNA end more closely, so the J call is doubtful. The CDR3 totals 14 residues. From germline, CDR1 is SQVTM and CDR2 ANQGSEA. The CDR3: CSVVPQQGPGEQYF. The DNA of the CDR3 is TGCAGCGTTGTCCCCCAGCAGGGCCCGGGCGAGCAGTACTTC.

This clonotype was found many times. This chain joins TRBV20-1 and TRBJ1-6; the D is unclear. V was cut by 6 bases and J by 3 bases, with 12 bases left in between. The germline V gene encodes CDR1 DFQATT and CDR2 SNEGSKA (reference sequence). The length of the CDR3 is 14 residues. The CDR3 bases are TGCAGTGCAGAAGCGACGGTCTATAATTCACCCCTCCACTTT. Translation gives CSAEATVYNSPLHF.

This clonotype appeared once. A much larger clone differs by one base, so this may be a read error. The CDR3 spells CSAYRGGRNRPQHF. The CDR3 DNA reads TGCAGTGCCTACAGAGGAGGTCGCAATCGGCCCCAGCATTTT. The chain is built from TRBV20-1 and TRBJ1-5; D not certain. Germline values: CDR1 DFQATT, CDR2 SNEGSKA (reference sequence). This CDR3 is built from 14 residues.

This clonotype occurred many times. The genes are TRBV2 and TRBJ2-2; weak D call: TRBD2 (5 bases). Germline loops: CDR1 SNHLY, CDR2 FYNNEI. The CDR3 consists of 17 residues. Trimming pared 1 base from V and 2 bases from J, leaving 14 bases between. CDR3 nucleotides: TGTGCCAGCAGTGAAGTTGTGAGACTAAAAAACACCGGGGAGCTGTTTTTT. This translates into CASSEVVRLKNTGELFF.

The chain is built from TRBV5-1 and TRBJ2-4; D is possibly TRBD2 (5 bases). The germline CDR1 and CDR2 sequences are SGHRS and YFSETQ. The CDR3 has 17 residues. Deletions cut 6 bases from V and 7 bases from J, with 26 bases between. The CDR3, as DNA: TGCGCCAGCACCCCAGGTCGAAGCTGGCGGGCTTTGAACATTCAGTACTTC. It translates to CASTPGRSWRALNIQYF.

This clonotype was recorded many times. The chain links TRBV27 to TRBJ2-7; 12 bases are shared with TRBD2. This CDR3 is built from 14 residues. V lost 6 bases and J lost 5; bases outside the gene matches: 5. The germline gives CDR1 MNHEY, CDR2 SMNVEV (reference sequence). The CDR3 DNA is TGTGCCAGCAGCTCCGGACTAGCGGGACACGAGCAGTACTTC. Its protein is CASSSGLAGHEQYF.